What follows describes a single T cell receptor beta chain. This sample is drawn from a study of cytomegalovirus exposure and HLA in healthy donors. In the PCR, 60 Vbeta and 13 Jbeta primers were used. The repertoire was sequenced with immunoSEQ multiplex PCR; TCRdb's copy has only in-frame clones and lacks some. This sample yields 90,000 to 110,000 clones, of which 76% are seen a single time; roughly 8.2% belongs to the top ten. Sequencing was carried out using PBMCs. This clonotype originated in a woman aged 45-60 years in good health and CMV-seropositive.

The CDR3 spells CASSPPPGANTGELFF. DNA of the CDR3: TGTGCCAGCAGCCCCCCCCCAGGCGCGAACACCGGGGAGCTGTTTTTT. V gene TRBV7-3 combines with J gene TRBJ2-2; D is unclear. Between the trimmed V and J ends, which lost 5 bases and 0 bases, there was a span of 13 bases. Per the germline V gene, CDR1 is SGHTA and CDR2 is FQGTGA. The CDR3 has 16 amino acids.